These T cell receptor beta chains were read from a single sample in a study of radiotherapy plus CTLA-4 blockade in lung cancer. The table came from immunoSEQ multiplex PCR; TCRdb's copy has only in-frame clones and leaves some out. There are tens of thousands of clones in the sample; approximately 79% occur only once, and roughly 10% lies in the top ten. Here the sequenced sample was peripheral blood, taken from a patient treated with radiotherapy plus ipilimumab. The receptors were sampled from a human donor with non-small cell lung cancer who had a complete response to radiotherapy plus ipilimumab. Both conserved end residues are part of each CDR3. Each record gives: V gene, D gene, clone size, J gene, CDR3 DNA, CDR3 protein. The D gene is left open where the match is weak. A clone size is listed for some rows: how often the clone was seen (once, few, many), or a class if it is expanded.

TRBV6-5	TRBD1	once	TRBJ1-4	TGTGCCAGCAGTTACTCCCATACAGGGGAGTACAAACTGTTTTTT	CASSYSHTGEYKLFF
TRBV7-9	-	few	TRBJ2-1	TGTGCCAGCAGCTTAGGCAGAGAGCAGTTCTTC	CASSLGREQFF
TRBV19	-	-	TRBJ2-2	TGTGCCAGTAGTATATTGGTGAACACCGGGGAGCTGTTTTTT	CASSILVNTGELFF
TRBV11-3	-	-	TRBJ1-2	TGTGCCAGCAGCTTAGCTGGTTCTGGCTACACCTTC	CASSLAGSGYTF
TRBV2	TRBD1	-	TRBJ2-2	TGTGCCAGCGACAGGGGGCGCCCGGTCGGCACCGGGGAGCTGTTTTTT	CASDRGRPVGTGELFF
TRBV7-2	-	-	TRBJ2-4	TGTGCCAGCAGCTTAGCCAAAAACATTCAGTACTTC	CASSLAKNIQYF
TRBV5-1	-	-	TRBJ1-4	TGCGCCAGCAGCTCTGGAGGGGAGCGCGAAAAACTGTTTTTT	CASSSGGEREKLFF
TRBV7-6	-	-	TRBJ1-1	TGTGCCAGCAGCTTATACAGAGAGAACACTGAAGCTTTCTTT	CASSLYRENTEAFF
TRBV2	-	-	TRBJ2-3	TGTGCCAGCATGACGGACTCTACAGATACGCAGTATTTT	CASMTDSTDTQYF
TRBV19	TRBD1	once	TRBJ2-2	TGTGCCAGTAGTATCTCGCTCGGGACAGGGTACACCGGGGAGCTGTTTTTT	CASSISLGTGYTGELFF
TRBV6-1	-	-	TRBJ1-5	TGTGCCAGCAAGGGATACCAGCCCCAGCATTTT	CASKGYQPQHF
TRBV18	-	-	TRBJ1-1	TGTGCCAGCTCACCACTCACACAACAAGGGGGGTTGAACACTGAAGCTTTCTTT	CASSPLTQQGGLNTEAFF
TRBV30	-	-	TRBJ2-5	TGTGCCTGGGGTCCGAAAGAGACCCAGTACTTC	CAWGPKETQYF
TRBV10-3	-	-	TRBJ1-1	TGTGCCATCAGTGAGATTGGGGGCGCGAGAGCTTTCTTT	CAISEIGGARAFF
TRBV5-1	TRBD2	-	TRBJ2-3	TGCGCCAGCAGCTCGACTAGCGGGAGAGGTCCAGATACGCAGTATTTT	CASSSTSGRGPDTQYF
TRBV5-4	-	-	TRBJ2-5	TGTGCCAGCAGCTTGGAGTTAGCAAACAGCGGTGAGACCCAGTACTTC	CASSLELANSGETQYF
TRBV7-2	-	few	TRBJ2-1	TGTGCCAGCAGCTTAGGGAGCCAAGCTAACGAGCAGTTCTTC	CASSLGSQANEQFF